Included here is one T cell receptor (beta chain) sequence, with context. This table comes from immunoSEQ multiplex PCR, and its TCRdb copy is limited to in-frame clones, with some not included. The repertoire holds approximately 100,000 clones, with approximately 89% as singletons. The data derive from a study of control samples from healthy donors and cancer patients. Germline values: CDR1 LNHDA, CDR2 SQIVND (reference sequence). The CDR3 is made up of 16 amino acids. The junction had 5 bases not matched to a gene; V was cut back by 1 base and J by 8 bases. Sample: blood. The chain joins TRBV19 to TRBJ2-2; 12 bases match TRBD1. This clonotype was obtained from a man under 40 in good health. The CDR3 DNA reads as TGTGCCAGTAGTATAGGGGGACAGGGGGCTTCTGGGGAGCTGTTTTTT. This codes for CASSIGGQGASGELFF.